A single sample gave rise to the 25 T cell receptor beta chains below, sequenced in a study of siplizumab effects on memory and regulatory T cells. Repertoires were generated with immunoSEQ multiplex PCR, while TCRdb's copy carries only in-frame clones and drops some. Here the sample spans over 60,000 clones, about 90% being singletons. The sequencing sample was made of CD8+ T cells sorted from blood. These receptors originate from a human donor in good health.

The chain uses TRBV27 and TRBJ2-5; D call uncertain. V lost 3 bases and J 0 bases, leaving 5 bases between the germline ends. The CDR3 has 13 amino acids. Germline V lookup: CDR1 MNHEY, CDR2 SMNVEV (reference sequence). CDR3 loop: CASSLANQETQYF. The CDR3 nucleotides are TGTGCCAGCAGTTTGGCTAACCAAGAGACCCAGTACTTC.

CDR3 residues: CAREGDSGANVLTF. DNA for the CDR3: TGTGCCAGGGAGGGGGACTCTGGGGCCAACGTCCTGACTTTC. The chain combines TRBV2 with TRBJ2-6; D may be TRBD1 or TRBD2 (6 bases each). Germline-derived CDR1 and CDR2 are SNHLY and FYNNEI. Trimming removed 9 bases from V and 0 bases from J, with 9 bases in between. The CDR3 totals 14 residues.

The rearrangement joins TRBV19 to TRBJ1-5, with 9 nucleotides matching TRBD1. J gave up 6 bases and V 1 base, and 1 base lay outside the gene matches. Looked up from germline, CDR1 is LNHDA and CDR2 is SQIVND (reference sequence). The CDR3 totals 14 residues. Written as DNA, the CDR3 is TGTGCCAGTAGTATAGCGACAGGGGGTCAGCCCCAGCATTTT. Encoded protein: CASSIATGGQPQHF.

This chain connects TRBV6-6 to TRBJ2-7, with D perhaps matching TRBD1 (5 bases). The CDR3 sequence is 12 residues long. Between the trimmed V and J ends, which lost 8 bases and 7 bases, there was a span of 15 bases. Germline CDR1 MNHNY, CDR2 SVGAGI (reference sequence). The DNA of the CDR3 is TGTGCCAGCCGCCCAGGGCCCGGGGAGCAGTACTTC. This codes for CASRPGPGEQYF.

The chain has TRBV5-1 and TRBJ1-5; D gene uncertain. The CDR3 totals 16 residues. Germline V gene data show CDR1 as SGHRS and CDR2 as YFSETQ. V was trimmed by 3 bases and J by 2 bases, leaving 15 bases between them. The CDR3 sequence: CASSWEGINGNQPQHF. CDR3 in DNA: TGCGCCAGCAGCTGGGAGGGAATTAATGGCAATCAGCCCCAGCATTTT. Drawing the rest from reference TRBV5-1 and TRBJ1-5, the complete variable domain is KAGVTQTPRYLIKTRGQQVTLSCSPISGHRSVSWYQQTPGQGLQFLFEYFSETQRNKGNFPGRFSGRQFSNSRSEMNVSTLELGDSALYLCASSWEGINGNQPQHFGDGTRLSIL.

The chain uses TRBV14 and TRBJ1-5; D uncertain. CDR3 length: 16 amino acids. CDR1 is SGHDN, CDR2 FVKESK, per germline. V was shortened by 3 bases and J by 0 bases, with 12 bases between the two germline ends. CDR3 nucleotide sequence: TGTGCCAGCAGCCAGGTTCATACCCATAGCAATCAGCCCCAGCATTTT. Protein product: CASSQVHTHSNQPQHF.

The rearrangement joins TRBV4-1 to TRBJ2-3; D not resolved. This CDR3 has 14 amino acids. The germline CDR1 and CDR2 sequences are MGHRA and YSYEKL. The V end lost 1 base, the J end lost 6 bases, and 11 bases lay between the germline ends. This chain's CDR3 is CASSQGRSADTQYF. The DNA for the CDR3 is TGCGCCAGCAGCCAAGGAAGGTCGGCCGATACGCAGTATTTT.

The rearrangement links TRBV6-6 to TRBJ2-7; D call uncertain. The germline CDR1 and CDR2 sequences are MNHNY and SVGAGI (reference sequence). V gave up 0 bases and J gave up 2 bases, with 5 bases separating them. The CDR3 length is 13 residues. The CDR3 coding sequence is TGTGCCAGCAGTTACTCCCCCCCCTACGAGCAGTACTTC. This sequence encodes CASSYSPPYEQYF.

The chain links TRBV5-6 to TRBJ1-2, with 7 bases identical to TRBD1. The CDR3 spans 15 residues. Germline CDR1 reads SGHDT; CDR2 reads YYEEEE. With V trimmed by 4 bases and J by 4 bases, 10 bases remained unmatched. CDR3 sequence (DNA): TGTGCCAGCAGCCAACTTAGAGGGGGCCTCTATGGCTACACCTTC. As protein: CASSQLRGGLYGYTF.

V and J are TRBV27 and TRBJ2-7; D unresolved. Trimming stripped 4 bases from V and 0 bases from J, with 7 bases between. There are 13 residues in the CDR3. Germline assignment: CDR1 MNHEY and CDR2 SMNVEV (reference sequence). Here the CDR3 reads CASSWSLSYEQYF. The CDR3 bases are TGTGCCAGCAGTTGGAGCCTCTCCTACGAGCAGTACTTC.

The rearrangement links TRBV19 to TRBJ2-1, with D possibly matching TRBD2 (7 bases). The V end lost 3 bases, the J end lost 7 bases, and 13 bases lay between the germline ends. CDR1 is LNHDA, CDR2 SQIVND, per germline (reference sequence). CDR3 length equals 14 residues. Here the CDR3 reads CASSIRGAGNEQFF. DNA for the CDR3: TGTGCCAGTAGTATCCGGGGGGCAGGGAATGAGCAGTTCTTC.

V usage is TRBV6-1 and J usage is TRBJ1-5, with D possibly TRBD1 on 6 matching bases. Germline CDR1 reads MNHNS; CDR2 reads SASEGT. The V end lost 5 bases, the J end lost 7 bases, and 15 bases lay between the germline ends. The CDR3 is 14 amino acids. This chain's CDR3 is CASSSRQAWQPQHF. CDR3 bases: TGTGCCAGCAGTTCCAGACAGGCATGGCAGCCCCAGCATTTT.

This sequence joins TRBV6-5 and TRBJ2-1; 8 nucleotides agree with TRBD2. This CDR3 spans 15 amino acids. V lost 4 bases to trimming and J lost 4 bases; unmatched junction nucleotides: 6. The V gene's germline CDR1 is MNHEY and CDR2 SVGAGI. This CDR3 is CASSLNSGTYNEQFF. The CDR3 nucleotides are TGTGCCAGCAGTTTAAATAGCGGGACTTACAATGAGCAGTTCTTC.

The chain couples TRBV9 to TRBJ2-1, with TRBD2 identical over 10 bases. The germline gives CDR1 SGDLS, CDR2 YYNGEE. The CDR3 extends over 15 amino acids. V lost 3 bases, J lost 3 bases, and 3 bases stayed unmatched. CDR3 in DNA: TGTGCCAGCAGCGCGAGCGGGAGGGTCTACAATGAGCAGTTCTTC. This translates into CASSASGRVYNEQFF.

The gene calls are TRBV11-2 and TRBJ2-1; D unclear. This CDR3 contains 12 residues. CDR1 is SGHAT and CDR2 is FQNNGV in the germline V gene. The V end was cut by 6 bases, the J end by 4 bases, with 7 bases between. In nucleotides, the CDR3 is TGTGCCAGCAGTCCGCCGTACAATGAGCAGTTCTTC. Its protein is CASSPPYNEQFF.

V is TRBV14 and J is TRBJ2-2, with 11 bases lining up with TRBD2. Germline CDR1 and CDR2: SGHDN and FVKESK. The CDR3 loop spans 15 amino acids. Losses at the gene ends were 4 bases for V and 5 bases for J; bases not matched to a gene: 3. The CDR3 loop reads CASSPGLAGTGELFF. The CDR3 region has the DNA TGTGCCAGCAGCCCCGGACTAGCGGGTACCGGGGAGCTGTTTTTT.

V and J are TRBV27 and TRBJ1-2; 9 bases map to TRBD1. The length of the CDR3 is 16 residues. V shed 5 bases and J 4 bases; nucleotides not matched to a gene: 11. Germline loops: CDR1 MNHEY, CDR2 SMNVEV (reference sequence). CDR3 nucleotide sequence: TGTGCCAGCAGTCCGACAGTGGGACAGGGAGTCTATGGCTACACCTTC. Amino acids: CASSPTVGQGVYGYTF.

V gene TRBV2 combines with J gene TRBJ2-6, with unresolved D. The V and J ends lost 6 bases and 3 bases respectively, with 3 bases between them. The length of the CDR3 is 12 residues. The germline V gene encodes CDR1 SNHLY and CDR2 FYNNEI. CDR3 in DNA: TGTGCCAGCAGACATGGGGCCAACGTCCTGACTTTC. This codes for CASRHGANVLTF.

The rearrangement uses TRBV19 and TRBJ2-3, with 9 positions matching TRBD2. The CDR3 has 16 amino acids. The V gene end was trimmed by 3 bases and the J gene end by 0 bases; junction bases not matched to a gene: 4. Germline V CDR1 and CDR2: LNHDA, SQIVND (reference sequence). CDR3 DNA sequence: TGTGCCAGTAGTATTGGGGGACTAGCAAGCACAGATACGCAGTATTTT. This translates into CASSIGGLASTDTQYF.

For this clone: This is likely an artifact of a read error, given a far larger clone one base away. The chain combines TRBV11-2 with TRBJ1-5; 10 bases map to TRBD1. This CDR3 spans 14 amino acids. With V trimmed by 3 bases and J by 7 bases, 3 bases remained unmatched. Germline lookup yields CDR1 SGHAT and CDR2 FQNNGV. The CDR3 DNA reads as TGTGCCAGCAGCTTTGGGACAGGGGACCAGCCCCAGCATTTT. Amino acids: CASSFGTGDQPQHF.

CDR3 protein: CASSGDRVGYTF. The DNA of the CDR3 is TGTGCCAGCAGTGGTGACAGGGTTGGCTACACCTTC. V usage is TRBV2 and J usage is TRBJ1-2; the match to TRBD1 covers 7 bases. The CDR3 totals 12 residues. CDR1 SNHLY and CDR2 FYNNEI come from the germline V gene. Losses at the gene ends were 4 bases for V and 7 bases for J; bases not matched to a gene: 3.

The rearrangement links TRBV5-1 to TRBJ1-2; 7 positions agree with TRBD1. The length of the CDR3 is 14 residues. The J segment lost 4 bases and the V segment lost 4 bases, leaving 7 bases of the junction unmatched. Germline V CDR1 and CDR2: SGHRS, YFSETQ. The DNA of the CDR3 is TGCGCCAGCAGCGACCTGACAGGGACCTATGGCTACACCTTC. Translating gives CASSDLTGTYGYTF.

This chain uses TRBV6-5 with TRBJ1-2; D perhaps matches TRBD1 (6 bases). From germline, CDR1 is MNHEY and CDR2 SVGAGI. The CDR3 runs to 15 residues. V was pared by 7 bases and J by 5 bases, with 20 bases between. The DNA of the CDR3 is TGTGCCAGCACCCGTCTACAGGGTAGATGGTATGGCTACACCTTC. Translation: CASTRLQGRWYGYTF.

This CDR3 is CASSLEGWNTEAFF. The DNA of the CDR3 is TGTGCCAGCAGCTTAGAAGGCTGGAACACTGAAGCTTTCTTT. V is TRBV7-6 and J is TRBJ1-1; D remains unclear. Germline V gene data show CDR1 as SGHVS and CDR2 as FNYEAQ. The V end was cut by 1 base, the J end by 1 base, with 7 bases between. The CDR3 covers 14 residues.

This clone was recorded once. The chain uses TRBV7-9 and TRBJ2-7, with D hard to call. V lost 5 bases to trimming and J lost 3 bases, with 5 bases between them. The CDR3 extends over 11 amino acids. Germline CDR1 reads SEHNR; CDR2 reads FQNEAQ (reference sequence). The CDR3 DNA reads TGTGCCAGCAGCGATAGCTACGAGCAGTACTTC. This gives the protein CASSDSYEQYF.